A single TCR beta chain is shown here with its context. Its antigen is unidentified. This sample was included in a study of early T cells in non-severe SARS-CoV-2 infection. Study-level background: Bulk RNA from unsorted whole blood was sequenced; chains were unpaired. Study-level findings and limits: VDJdb-based matching was biased toward anti-spike CD8 responses and missed private and CD4 specificities.

TCRdb re-called the 5' RACE reads through MiXCR, storing one row per CDR3 protein. Found here are about 66,000 distinct CDR3 sequences, 13% of them singletons; the top ten hold about 8.6%. The CDR3 sequence is 15 residues long. Germline V gives CDR1 SGHRS, CDR2 YFSETQ. The junction had 3 bases not matched to a gene; V was cut back by 5 bases and J by 2 bases. The V and J genes are TRBV5-1 and TRBJ2-3; 12 bases map to TRBD2. Sequenced input: whole blood. The TCR sequence derives from an adult who was a healthcare worker with PCR-confirmed SARS-CoV-2 infection or an uninfected control (not recorded which). The CDR3 loop reads CASRGLAGSTDTQYF. As DNA, the CDR3 is TGCGCCAGCAGAGGACTAGCGGGATCCACAGATACGCAGTATTTT.